Each of the 22 T cell receptor beta chains below was sequenced from the same sample in a study of PD-1 blockade in classical Hodgkin lymphoma. Time point reported: cycle 4 day 1 (C4D1), after five to seven weeks of nivolumab. Relapse after autologous stem cell transplantation occurred in every patient, and brentuximab vedotin exposure varied. CD4+ T cells were purified from thawed PBMCs by negative selection. Here immunoSEQ multiplex PCR was the method, and the copy in TCRdb shows in-frame clones only, minus some. Of about 17,000 clones listed, 65% to 80% are singletons. This specimen consisted of CD4+ T cells from blood, obtained before the fourth cycle of nivolumab. The origin of the receptors is a human donor with classical Hodgkin lymphoma.

V gene TRBV6-6 combines with J gene TRBJ1-2, with 9 bases matching TRBD1. V was pared by 7 bases and J by 8 bases, with 11 bases of the junction left unmatched. The CDR3 runs 14 residues. Germline assignment: CDR1 MNHNY and CDR2 SVGAGI (reference sequence). CDR3 DNA sequence: TGTGCCAGCACCCCCAGCGGGACAGGGAGAGGCTACACCTTC. It specifies CASTPSGTGRGYTF.

The chain couples TRBV7-9 to TRBJ2-1; the match to TRBD1 covers 9 bases. The CDR3 loop spans 17 amino acids. The V and J ends lost 4 bases and 3 bases, in that order; junction bases with no gene match: 10. The germline V gene has CDR1 SEHNR and CDR2 FQNEAQ (reference sequence). The CDR3 sequence is CASSSEPPGQGYNEQFF. The CDR3 region has the DNA TGTGCCAGCAGCTCAGAACCCCCGGGACAGGGCTACAATGAGCAGTTCTTC.

The rearrangement uses TRBV28 and TRBJ1-1; D remains ambiguous. Trimming removed 1 base from V and 11 bases from J, with 14 bases in between. The germline CDR1 and CDR2 sequences are MDHEN and SYDVKM. This CDR3 is built from 13 residues. In DNA form, the CDR3 reads TGTGCCAGCAGTTTATCAGGACGGTCGGAGGCTTTCTTT. This codes for CASSLSGRSEAFF.

The rearrangement uses TRBV7-3 and TRBJ1-1; D remains unclear. V was cut by 3 bases and J by 0 bases, with 5 bases left in between. This CDR3 has 13 residues. CDR1 and CDR2 from the germline V gene are SGHTA and FQGTGA. The CDR3 reads CASSFFLNTEAFF. The CDR3 nucleotides are TGTGCCAGCAGCTTCTTCCTGAACACTGAAGCTTTCTTT.

The chain recombines TRBV18 with TRBJ1-1; TRBD1 matches 9 bases. Germline assignment: CDR1 KGHSH and CDR2 LQKENI. Unmatched junction bases numbered 5, after V lost 5 bases and J lost 1 base. This CDR3 is 15 amino acids long. The CDR3 reads CASSSRTGENTEAFF. The CDR3 nucleotides read TGTGCCAGCTCATCGAGGACAGGGGAGAACACTGAAGCTTTCTTT.

The chain is built from TRBV7-7 and TRBJ2-1, with D perhaps TRBD1 (6 bases). V was trimmed by 4 bases and J by 9 bases, leaving 13 bases between them. The CDR3 has 13 amino acids. The germline gives CDR1 SSHAT, CDR2 FNYEAQ (reference sequence). DNA of the CDR3: TGTGCCAGCAGCTCTAACAGGGCCACTGAGCAGTTCTTC. This codes for CASSSNRATEQFF.

V and J are TRBV4-3 and TRBJ1-4, with 7 bases identical to TRBD1. This CDR3 has 15 residues. Germline CDR1 is LGHNA and CDR2 is YSLEER. The V and J ends lost 0 bases and 13 bases, in that order; junction bases with no gene match: 11. Written as DNA, the CDR3 is TGCGCCAGCAGCCAAGATGACGCCCGGACAGGCTCACTGTTTTTT. Its translation is CASSQDDARTGSLFF.

The chain links TRBV6-5 to TRBJ2-7, with 7 bases lining up with TRBD1. Trimming took 3 bases from V and 2 from J; bases not matched to a gene: 7. CDR1 is MNHEY and CDR2 is SVGAGI in the germline V gene. This CDR3 has 15 amino acids. The CDR3 region is CASSYTGVSTYEQYF. The CDR3 coding sequence is TGTGCCAGCAGTTATACAGGGGTCTCTACCTACGAGCAGTACTTC.

The chain combines TRBV6-4 with TRBJ1-2; a weak D match, TRBD1 (6 bases). Germline assignment: CDR1 MRHNA and CDR2 SNTAGT. The V end was cut by 2 bases, the J end by 5 bases, with 18 bases between. CDR3 length: 16 amino acids. This chain's CDR3 is CASSDTPEEGVYGYTF. The CDR3 coding sequence is TGTGCCAGCAGTGACACCCCGGAAGAGGGGGTGTATGGCTACACCTTC.

The V gene is TRBV27, the J gene TRBJ2-3, with D possibly matching TRBD2 (6 bases). The CDR3 extends over 15 amino acids. The V end was cut by 8 bases, the J end by 0 bases, with 15 bases between. Germline V gene lookup returns CDR1 MNHEY and CDR2 SMNVEV (reference sequence). The CDR3 loop is CASWMDYFSTDTQYF. The DNA for the CDR3 is TGTGCCAGCTGGATGGACTATTTTAGCACAGATACGCAGTATTTT.

In DNA form, the CDR3 reads TGTGCCAGCAGCCAACCGGACAGAGGATTAGCCTACGAGCAGTACTTC. This encodes CASSQPDRGLAYEQYF. V and J are TRBV7-9 and TRBJ2-7; weak D call: TRBD1 (6 bases). V lost 5 bases, J lost 2 bases, and 19 bases lay in between. Germline CDR1 reads SEHNR; CDR2 reads FQNEAQ (reference sequence). CDR3 length equals 16 residues.

The chain has TRBV19 and TRBJ2-1; 11 positions agree with TRBD2. Trimming at V came to 4 bases and at J to 7 bases, leaving 6 bases not matched to a gene. Per germline, CDR1 LNHDA and CDR2 SQIVND (reference sequence). The CDR3 loop spans 15 amino acids. In nucleotides, the CDR3 is TGTGCCAGTAGTACCCTAGCGGGGGGAGTTAATGAGCAGTTCTTC. This encodes CASSTLAGGVNEQFF. The full variable domain, completed using reference TRBV19 and TRBJ2-1, is DGGITQSPKYLFRKEGQNVTLSCEQNLNHDAMYWYRQDPGQGLRLIYYSQIVNDFQKGDIAEGYSVSREKKESFPLTVTSAQKNPTAFYLCASSTLAGGVNEQFFGPGTRLTVL.

This clone turned up a few times. V and J are TRBV28 and TRBJ2-7; possible D gene TRBD2, 6 bases. CDR1 is MDHEN, CDR2 SYDVKM, per germline. Trimming took off 8 bases at V and 0 bases at J, with 11 bases between the two ends. CDR3 size: 13 residues. The CDR3 sequence is CASGVDYSYEQYF. The CDR3, as DNA: TGTGCCAGCGGGGTGGACTACTCCTACGAGCAGTACTTC.

The chain is built from TRBV18 and TRBJ1-5, with no clear D. Germline loops: CDR1 KGHSH, CDR2 LQKENI. The CDR3 covers 13 residues. V was trimmed by 3 bases and J by 3 bases, leaving 6 bases between them. This chain's CDR3 is CASSPDLNQPQHF. Written as DNA, the CDR3 is TGTGCCAGCTCACCGGACCTCAATCAGCCCCAGCATTTT.

This chain joins TRBV27 and TRBJ1-2; weak D call: TRBD1 (5 bases). Trimming left V 2 bases short and J 3 bases short, with 10 bases between. Germline CDR1 and CDR2: MNHEY and SMNVEV (reference sequence). This CDR3 contains 14 residues. The CDR3 coding sequence is TGTGCCAGCAGTTTAGAATGGGGCGACTATGGCTACACCTTC. Protein: CASSLEWGDYGYTF.

The CDR3 coding sequence is TGTGCCAGCAGCTTAGATGGGGCGAACACTGAAGCTTTCTTT. Translating it yields CASSLDGANTEAFF. The chain joins TRBV11-3 to TRBJ1-1; D may be TRBD1 (5 bases). The V end was cut by 0 bases, the J end by 1 base, with 6 bases between. The CDR3 has 14 amino acids. Germline V gene sequence: CDR1 SGHNT, CDR2 YENEEA.

The V and J genes are TRBV9 and TRBJ2-5; no clear D. Germline V gives CDR1 SGDLS, CDR2 YYNGEE. The CDR3 has 13 residues. V dropped 4 bases and J dropped 5 bases, with 12 bases sitting between them. The CDR3 is CASSTGQVETQYF. The CDR3 region has the DNA TGTGCCAGCAGCACGGGCCAAGTCGAGACCCAGTACTTC.

The chain carries TRBV19 and TRBJ1-3, with D hard to call. The length of the CDR3 is 15 residues. Per germline, CDR1 LNHDA and CDR2 SQIVND (reference sequence). The germline V and J ends were trimmed by 3 bases and 1 base, with 10 bases remaining between them. The CDR3 coding sequence is TGTGCCAGTAGTATCCTGGGAGCGTCTGGAAACACCATATATTTT. Translating it yields CASSILGASGNTIYF.

This chain connects TRBV29-1 to TRBJ2-7; D is ambiguous. V lost 4 bases, J lost 3 bases, and 10 bases lay in between. This CDR3 is 12 amino acids long. In germline, CDR1 is SQVTM, CDR2 ANQGSEA. The CDR3 DNA is TGCAGCGTTGTGGGGTCCAGCTACGAGCAGTACTTC. This gives the protein CSVVGSSYEQYF.

The chain is built from TRBV19 and TRBJ1-5; 11 bases map to TRBD1. V lost 4 bases, J lost 5 bases, and 4 bases stayed unmatched. CDR3 length: 15 residues. From germline, CDR1 is LNHDA and CDR2 SQIVND (reference sequence). Here the CDR3 reads CASSTGQGAHQPQHF. As DNA, the CDR3 is TGTGCCAGTAGTACTGGACAGGGGGCGCATCAGCCCCAGCATTTT.

The chain recombines TRBV5-4 with TRBJ2-7; D remains ambiguous. The germline V and J ends were trimmed by 1 base and 5 bases, with 13 bases remaining between them. The CDR3 length is 14 residues. The germline gives CDR1 SGHNT, CDR2 YYREEE (reference sequence). The CDR3, as DNA: TGTGCCAGCAGCTTGAATCGGCTAGTCCACGAGCAGTACTTC. This sequence encodes CASSLNRLVHEQYF.

The rearrangement joins TRBV2 to TRBJ2-2; TRBD2 matches at 8 bases. CDR3 size: 15 residues. V shed 7 bases and J 4 bases; nucleotides not matched to a gene: 8. Germline lookup yields CDR1 SNHLY and CDR2 FYNNEI. Here the CDR3 reads CASNGAGVGTGELFF. The CDR3 nucleotides read TGTGCCAGCAATGGAGCGGGAGTGGGCACCGGGGAGCTGTTTTTT. The variable domain in full, completed from reference TRBV2 and TRBJ2-2, reads EPEVTQTPSHQVTQMGQEVILRCVPISNHLYFYWYRQILGQKVEFLVSFYNNEISEKSEIFDDQFSVERPDGSNFTLKIRSTKLEDSAMYFCASNGAGVGTGELFFGEGSRLTVL.